This T cell receptor beta chain appears in the sequencing data of a study of shared clonotypes between healthy human individuals. Study findings and constraints: Naive subsets tended to show greater estimated richness than memory subsets. Genetic and exposure-history diversity was limited by the small donor number.

The repertoire was sequenced with immunoSEQ multiplex PCR; TCRdb's copy has only in-frame clones and lacks some. The sample consists of roughly 400,000 clones, 90% to 97% of them appearing once. This clone came up once. The target antigen is unknown. V lost 4 bases and J lost 7; bases outside the gene matches: 8. The CDR3 runs to 14 residues. Germline V gene sequence: CDR1 SGHNT, CDR2 YYREEE (reference sequence). Adult Caucasians living in Nashville, Tennessee made up all of the donors. Pooled CD45RO+ cells and CCR7-negative CD45RA+ TemRA cells made up CD8 memory. The sequencing sample was made of memory CD8+ T cells sorted from blood. Subset denoted: CD45RO+ cells pooled with CCR7-negative TemRA cells. This sequence joins TRBV5-4 and TRBJ2-7; 10 bases fit TRBD2. The TCR sequence derives from a man younger than 45 in good health. The DNA for the CDR3 is TGTGCCAGCAGCCCCCTAGCGGGAGTAGGGGAGCAGTACTTC. Translating gives CASSPLAGVGEQYF.